This paragraph covers one T cell receptor beta chain sequence. A multiplex PCR was run with 60 Vbeta primers and 13 Jbeta primers. This table comes from immunoSEQ multiplex PCR, and its TCRdb copy is limited to in-frame clones, with some not included. This sample's table reports around 140,000 clones. These data come from a study of cytomegalovirus exposure and HLA in healthy donors. Germline lookup yields CDR1 SGHTA and CDR2 FQGNSA. The CDR3 is 14 amino acids. With 6 bases removed from V and 6 bases from J, the gap between germline ends came to 12 bases. Sequenced sample: PBMCs. The genes are TRBV7-2 and TRBJ1-6; D gene uncertain. This clonotype was obtained from a man aged 18-30 years in good health and CMV-seronegative. This chain's CDR3 is CASRTADFNSPLHF. DNA for the CDR3: TGTGCCAGCAGGACGGCGGATTTTAATTCACCCCTCCACTTT.